The clone carrying this TCR beta chain was detected a few times. Described time point: patch test 1, 2 weeks after DPC sensitization. Described treatment: therapeutic diphenylcyclopropenone sensitization with weekly scalp DPC. The source of the sample is a study of human T cells and chemical hapten exposure. Study overall: Patch testing placed 0.01% DPC on the upper back, with readings at 6 days.

TCRdb ran MiXCR on the RACE reads and lists one entry per CDR3 protein. The repertoire holds about 340,000 distinct CDR3 sequences, with around 6.9% as singletons. The CDR3 runs 15 residues. Sequencing was performed on whole blood, taken in connection with sensitization to the hapten diphenylcyclopropenone (DPC). This chain uses TRBV21-1 with TRBJ2-3; the DNA was not compared with TRBD1, the D call given in the table. TRBV21-1 is a recognized pseudogene. This clonotype was obtained from a woman in her late teens or twenties with alopecia areata. Some clones in this sample may be carry-over from other donors' samples. CDR3 coding DNA: TGTGCCAGCAGCCCAAACGGCGGGGGGCGAGATACGCAGTATTTT. This gives the protein CASSPNGGGRDTQYF.